This section outlines one T cell receptor beta chain sequence together with its context. The sample originates from a study of blood T cell repertoires in COVID-19. Across the study: Samples came from the United States, Italy and Spain, spanning acute and convalescent COVID-19.

Source study methods: Researchers report that nucleated cell counts were estimated from reference gene primer amplification. Libraries were prepared by immunoSEQ multiplex PCR; TCRdb keeps only in-frame clonotypes and omits some of them. That table gives V, J and clone size, and the DNA gave D and trimming. The table has 190,000 or so clones, about 91% seen once; the top ten hold 4% to 5%. Trimming left V 5 bases short and J 0 bases short, with 7 bases between. Germline-derived CDR1 and CDR2 are MDHEN and SYDVKM. The CDR3 is 13 residues long. The chain uses TRBV28 and TRBJ1-1; D is unclear. Sequencing was carried out using peripheral blood. The receptor comes from a woman aged 30 to 39 with acute or convalescent COVID-19. The CDR3 bases are TGTGCCAGCAGTCCGGGGATGAACACTGAAGCTTTCTTT. Protein: CASSPGMNTEAFF.